The 7 T cell receptor beta chains in this list originate from one sample, sequenced in a study of shared clonotypes between healthy human individuals (TCRdb year 2020). The library was built by means of the immunoSEQ multiplex PCR assay. TCRdb obtained this table from immuneACCESS and retained in-frame rearrangements with V and J assigned. These tables miss some clones; where compared with another copy, unresolved V genes account for less than half of the shortfall, and the remainder is unexplained. This sample gives some 1.5 million clones in total; 96% of them show up just once. The top ten clones comprise about 1% of the sample. What was sequenced was naive CD4+ T cells sorted from blood. The sample's cell subset or site, from its label and the paper: CD45RA+ positively selected. The receptors come from a man aged 30-40 years in good health.

V usage is TRBV29-1 and J usage is TRBJ2-5, with D tentatively TRBD1 or TRBD2 (5 bases each). The V gene lost 7 bases and the J gene lost 3 bases, with 15 bases spanning the gap. CDR1 is SQVTM, CDR2 ANQGSEA, per germline. The CDR3 spans 13 residues. CDR3 sequence: CSAGSGREETQYF. The CDR3 DNA sequence: TGCAGCGCCGGATCGGGGCGGGAAGAGACCCAGTACTTC. Full variable domain (remainder filled in from reference TRBV29-1 and TRBJ2-5): SAVISQKPSRDICQRGTSLTIQCQVDSQVTMMFWYRQQPGQSLTLIATANQGSEATYESGFVIDKFPISRPNLTFSTLTVSNMSPEDSSIYLCSAGSGREETQYFGPGTRLLVL.

Only one count was recorded for this clone. V usage is TRBV10-3 and J usage is TRBJ2-3; maybe TRBD1 (6 bases). The CDR3 is 14 residues long. V dropped 4 bases and J dropped 0 bases, with 8 bases sitting between them. Germline CDR1 ENHRY, CDR2 SYGVKD. The CDR3 DNA reads TGTGCCATCAGTGGGGGACAAAGCACAGATACGCAGTATTTT. Translation gives CAISGGQSTDTQYF.

The rearrangement joins TRBV7-2 to TRBJ2-3; tentatively, D is TRBD2 (5 bases). V shed 1 base and J shed 1 base, with 12 bases lying between them. From germline, CDR1 is SGHTA and CDR2 FQGNSA. The CDR3 extends over 16 amino acids. The CDR3 coding sequence is TGTGCCAGCAGCTTAGTCGGGGTAGATGGCACAGATACGCAGTATTTT. Encoded protein: CASSLVGVDGTDTQYF.

This clone was recorded once. This chain links TRBV20-1 with TRBJ1-1, with D uncertain. The germline V gene encodes CDR1 DFQATT and CDR2 SNEGSKA (reference sequence). The CDR3 contains 11 residues. V dropped 5 bases and J dropped 6 bases, with 10 bases sitting between them. CDR3 DNA: TGCAGTGCTGTTTTTATCCCTGAAGCTTTCTTT. Translated, it gives CSAVFIPEAFF.

The chain uses TRBV4-1 and TRBJ2-7; the match to TRBD2 covers 10 bases. Germline loops: CDR1 MGHRA, CDR2 YSYEKL. CDR3 length equals 14 residues. Germline trimming cut 3 bases from V and 5 bases from J; bases unmatched to any gene: 4. In DNA form, the CDR3 reads TGCGCCAGCAGCCAGCTAGCGGGAGTCCACGAGCAGTACTTC. This translates into CASSQLAGVHEQYF.

The genes are TRBV10-3 and TRBJ2-1, with D unclear. Looked up from germline, CDR1 is ENHRY and CDR2 is SYGVKD. Trimming pared 6 bases from V and 4 bases from J, leaving 7 bases between. The CDR3 consists of 12 residues. In DNA, the CDR3 is TGTGCCATCAGGGCAGAATACAATGAGCAGTTCTTC. Translation: CAIRAEYNEQFF.

This chain joins TRBV5-1 and TRBJ2-2; the match to TRBD1 covers 10 bases. The CDR3 consists of 16 residues. Trimming at V came to 1 base and at J to 4 bases, leaving 4 bases not matched to a gene. Germline loops: CDR1 SGHRS, CDR2 YFSETQ. The chain's CDR3 is CASSLMGTGATGELFF. The CDR3 DNA reads TGCGCCAGCAGCTTGATGGGGACAGGGGCCACCGGGGAGCTGTTTTTT. Together with reference TRBV5-1 and TRBJ2-2, the CDR3 gives the full variable domain: KAGVTQTPRYLIKTRGQQVTLSCSPISGHRSVSWYQQTPGQGLQFLFEYFSETQRNKGNFPGRFSGRQFSNSRSEMNVSTLELGDSALYLCASSLMGTGATGELFFGEGSRLTVL.